The sequence of this T cell receptor (beta chain) was determined in a study of blood T cells in healthy people across ages. A J-beta primer mix and a sample-barcoded 5' primer were used in a second PCR of roughly 6 to 12 cycles. TCRdb analysed the 5' RACE reads with MiXCR anew, one entry per CDR3 protein. Of hundreds of thousands of distinct CDR3 sequences in the sample, 29% were seen once. Each of the donors had roughly 9.7 milliliters of peripheral blood drawn into EDTA-treated Vacutainer tubes. At least 6.5 million PBMCs were isolated per sample. This clonotype was seen once. This CDR3 comprises 14 residues. Germline V lookup: CDR1 ENHRY, CDR2 SYGVKD. V lost 9 bases, J lost 9 bases, and 21 bases lay in between.

This receptor was taken from a woman aged 80 or over in good health. The chain has TRBV10-3 and TRBJ1-5; D may be TRBD1 (6 bases). The sequencing input was blood. CDR3 sequence reads: CAIGGQQGLGPQHF. The CDR3 DNA is TGTGCCATAGGGGGACAACAGGGTCTTGGGCCCCAGCATTTT.